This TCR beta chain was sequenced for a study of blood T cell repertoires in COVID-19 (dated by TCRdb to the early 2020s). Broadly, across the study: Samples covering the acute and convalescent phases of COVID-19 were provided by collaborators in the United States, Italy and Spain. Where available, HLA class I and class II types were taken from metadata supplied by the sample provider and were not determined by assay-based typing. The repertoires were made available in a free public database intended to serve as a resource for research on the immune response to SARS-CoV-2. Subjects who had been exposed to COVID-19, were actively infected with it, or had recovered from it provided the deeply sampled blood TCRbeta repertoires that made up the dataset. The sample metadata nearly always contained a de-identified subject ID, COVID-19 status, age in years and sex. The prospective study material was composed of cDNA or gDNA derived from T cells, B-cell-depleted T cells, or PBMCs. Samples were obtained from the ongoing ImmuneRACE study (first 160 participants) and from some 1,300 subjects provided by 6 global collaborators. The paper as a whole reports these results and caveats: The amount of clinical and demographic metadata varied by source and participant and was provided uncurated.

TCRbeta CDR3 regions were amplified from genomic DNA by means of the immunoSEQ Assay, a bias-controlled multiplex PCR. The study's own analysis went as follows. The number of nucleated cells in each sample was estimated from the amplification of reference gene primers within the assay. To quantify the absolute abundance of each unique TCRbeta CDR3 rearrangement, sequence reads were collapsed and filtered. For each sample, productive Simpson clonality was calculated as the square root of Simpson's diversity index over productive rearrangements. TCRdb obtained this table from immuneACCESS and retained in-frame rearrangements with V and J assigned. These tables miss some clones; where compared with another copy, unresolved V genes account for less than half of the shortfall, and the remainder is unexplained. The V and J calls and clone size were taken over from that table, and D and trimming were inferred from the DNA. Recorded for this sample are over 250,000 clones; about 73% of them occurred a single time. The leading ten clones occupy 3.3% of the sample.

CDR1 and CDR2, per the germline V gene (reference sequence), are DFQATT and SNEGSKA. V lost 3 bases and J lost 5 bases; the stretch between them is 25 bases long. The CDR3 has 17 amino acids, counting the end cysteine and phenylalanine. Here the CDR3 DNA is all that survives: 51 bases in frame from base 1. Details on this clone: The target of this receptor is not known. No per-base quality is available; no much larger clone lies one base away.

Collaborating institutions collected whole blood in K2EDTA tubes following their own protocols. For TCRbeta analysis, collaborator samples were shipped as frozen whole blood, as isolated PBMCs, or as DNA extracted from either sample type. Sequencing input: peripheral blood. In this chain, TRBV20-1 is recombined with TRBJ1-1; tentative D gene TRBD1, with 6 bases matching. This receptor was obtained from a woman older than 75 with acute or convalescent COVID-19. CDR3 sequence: CSASSSGANVRGTEAFF. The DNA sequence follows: TGCAGTGCTAGTAGCTCTGGGGCGAATGTGAGGGGGACTGAAGCTTTCTTT.